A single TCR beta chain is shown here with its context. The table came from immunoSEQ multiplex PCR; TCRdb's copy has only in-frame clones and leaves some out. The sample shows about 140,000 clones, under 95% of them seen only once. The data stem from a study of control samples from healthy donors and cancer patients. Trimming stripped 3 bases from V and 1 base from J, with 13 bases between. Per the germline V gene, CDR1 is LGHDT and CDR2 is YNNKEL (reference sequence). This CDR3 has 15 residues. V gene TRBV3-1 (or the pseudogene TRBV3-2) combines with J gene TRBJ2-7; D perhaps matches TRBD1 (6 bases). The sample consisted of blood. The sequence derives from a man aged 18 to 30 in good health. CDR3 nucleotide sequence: TGTGCCAGCAGCCAGGCAGGGGCCCTATCCTACGAGCAGTACTTC. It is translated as CASSQAGALSYEQYF.